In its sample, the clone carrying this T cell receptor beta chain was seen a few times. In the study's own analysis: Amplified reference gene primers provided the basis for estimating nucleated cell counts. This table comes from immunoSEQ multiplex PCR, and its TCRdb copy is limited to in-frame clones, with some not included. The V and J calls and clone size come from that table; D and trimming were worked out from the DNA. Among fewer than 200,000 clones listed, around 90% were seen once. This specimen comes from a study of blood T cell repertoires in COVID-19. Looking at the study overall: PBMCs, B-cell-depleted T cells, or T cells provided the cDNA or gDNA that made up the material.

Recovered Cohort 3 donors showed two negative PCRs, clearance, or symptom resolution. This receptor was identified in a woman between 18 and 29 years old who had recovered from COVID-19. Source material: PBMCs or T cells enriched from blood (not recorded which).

CDR3 nucleotides: TGCAGCGTTAAGCGGGGCGATAGAGGAAACACTGAAGCTTTCTTT. Translating it yields CSVKRGDRGNTEAFF. The chain employs TRBV29-1 and TRBJ1-1; weak D call: TRBD1 (5 bases). Deletions cut 5 bases from V and 2 bases from J, with 18 bases between. The CDR3 runs to 15 residues. Germline CDR1 and CDR2: SQVTM and ANQGSEA.